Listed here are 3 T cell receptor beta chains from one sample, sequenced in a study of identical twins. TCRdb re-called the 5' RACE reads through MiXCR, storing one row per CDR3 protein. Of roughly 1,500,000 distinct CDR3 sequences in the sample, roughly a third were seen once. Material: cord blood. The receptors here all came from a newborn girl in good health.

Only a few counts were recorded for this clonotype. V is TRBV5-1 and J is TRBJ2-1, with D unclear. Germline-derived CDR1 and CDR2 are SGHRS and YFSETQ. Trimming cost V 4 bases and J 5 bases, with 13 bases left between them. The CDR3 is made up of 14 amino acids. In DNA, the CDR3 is TGCGCCAGCAGCCGTTCTCCACGAAACAATGAGCAGTTCTTC. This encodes CASSRSPRNNEQFF.

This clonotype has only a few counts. The CDR3 nucleotides read TGTGCCAGCAGTCGACTAGCGGGCTATTCCTACAATGAGCAGTTCTTC. Its translation is CASSRLAGYSYNEQFF. The chain has TRBV12-3 or TRBV12-4 and TRBJ2-1; 10 nucleotides agree with TRBD2. The length of the CDR3 is 16 residues. The trim removed 5 bases at V and 1 base at J, leaving 5 bases unmatched.

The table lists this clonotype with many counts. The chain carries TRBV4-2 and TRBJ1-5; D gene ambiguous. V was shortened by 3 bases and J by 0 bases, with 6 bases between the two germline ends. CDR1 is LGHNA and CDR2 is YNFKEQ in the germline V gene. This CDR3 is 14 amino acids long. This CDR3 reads CASSHRSSNQPQHF. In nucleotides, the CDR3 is TGTGCCAGCAGCCATCGTTCTAGCAATCAGCCCCAGCATTTT.